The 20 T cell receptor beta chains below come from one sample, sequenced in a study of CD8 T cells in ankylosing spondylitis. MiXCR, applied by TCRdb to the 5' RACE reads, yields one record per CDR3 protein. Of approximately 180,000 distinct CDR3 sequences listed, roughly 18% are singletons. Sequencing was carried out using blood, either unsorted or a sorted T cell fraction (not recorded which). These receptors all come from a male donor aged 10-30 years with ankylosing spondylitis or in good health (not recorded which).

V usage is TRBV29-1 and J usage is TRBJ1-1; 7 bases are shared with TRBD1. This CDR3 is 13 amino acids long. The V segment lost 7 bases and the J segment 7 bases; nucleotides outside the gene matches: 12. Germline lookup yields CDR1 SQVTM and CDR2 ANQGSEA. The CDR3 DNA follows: TGCAGCGCGCCAGACAGGGCAAATCTTGAAGCTTTCTTT. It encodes CSAPDRANLEAFF.

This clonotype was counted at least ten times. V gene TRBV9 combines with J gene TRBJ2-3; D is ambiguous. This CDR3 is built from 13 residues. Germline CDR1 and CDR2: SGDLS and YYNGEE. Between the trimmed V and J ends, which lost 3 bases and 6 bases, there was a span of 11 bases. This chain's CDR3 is CASSASVGDTQYF. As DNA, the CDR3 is TGTGCCAGCAGCGCGAGCGTTGGGGATACGCAGTATTTT. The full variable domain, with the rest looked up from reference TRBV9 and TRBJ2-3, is DSGVTQTPKHLITATGQRVTLRCSPRSGDLSVYWYQQSLDQGLQFLIQYYNGEERAKGNILERFSAQQFPDLHSELNLSSLELGDSALYFCASSASVGDTQYFGPGTRLTVL.

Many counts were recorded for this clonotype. As DNA, the CDR3 is TGCGCCAGCAGCTTGGACGGAGCCTACAATGAGCAGTTCTTC. This sequence encodes CASSLDGAYNEQFF. The chain joins TRBV5-1 to TRBJ2-1, with D unresolved. Trimming pared 0 bases from V and 2 bases from J, leaving 6 bases between. This CDR3 has 14 amino acids. Germline V CDR1 and CDR2: SGHRS, YFSETQ. The variable domain in full, with the rest retrieved from reference TRBV5-1 and TRBJ2-1, is KAGVTQTPRYLIKTRGQQVTLSCSPISGHRSVSWYQQTPGQGLQFLFEYFSETQRNKGNFPGRFSGRQFSNSRSEMNVSTLELGDSALYLCASSLDGAYNEQFFGPGTRLTVL.

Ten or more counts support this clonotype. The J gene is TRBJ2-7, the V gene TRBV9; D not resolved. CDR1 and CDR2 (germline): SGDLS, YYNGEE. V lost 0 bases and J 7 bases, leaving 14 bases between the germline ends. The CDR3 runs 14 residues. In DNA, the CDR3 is TGTGCCAGCAGCGTAGAGGGCAGGTTGGAAGAGCAGTACTTC. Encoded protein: CASSVEGRLEEQYF.

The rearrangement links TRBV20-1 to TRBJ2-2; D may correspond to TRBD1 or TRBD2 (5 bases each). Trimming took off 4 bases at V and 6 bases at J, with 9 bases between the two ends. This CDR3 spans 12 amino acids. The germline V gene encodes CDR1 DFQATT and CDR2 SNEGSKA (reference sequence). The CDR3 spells CSATLGAGELFF. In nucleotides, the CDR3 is TGCAGTGCTACACTAGGGGCCGGGGAGCTGTTTTTT.

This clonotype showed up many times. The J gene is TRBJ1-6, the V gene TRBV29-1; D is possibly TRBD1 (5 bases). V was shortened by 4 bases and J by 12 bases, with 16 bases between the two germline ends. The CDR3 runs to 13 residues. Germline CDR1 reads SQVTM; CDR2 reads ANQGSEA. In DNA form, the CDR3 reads TGCAGCGTTGGTGAAGGGACGTGGGGACCCCTCCACTTT. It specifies CSVGEGTWGPLHF.

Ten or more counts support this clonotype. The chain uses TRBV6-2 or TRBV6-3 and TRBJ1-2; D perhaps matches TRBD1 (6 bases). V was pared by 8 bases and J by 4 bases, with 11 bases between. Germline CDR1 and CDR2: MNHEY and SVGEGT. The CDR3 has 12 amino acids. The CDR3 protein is CASRQDGYGYTF. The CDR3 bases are TGTGCCAGCCGACAGGACGGCTATGGCTACACCTTC.

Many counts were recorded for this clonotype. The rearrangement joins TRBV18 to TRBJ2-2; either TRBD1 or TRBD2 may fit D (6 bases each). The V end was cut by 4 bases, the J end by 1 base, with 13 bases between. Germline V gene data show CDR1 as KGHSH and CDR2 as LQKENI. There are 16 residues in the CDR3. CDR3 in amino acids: CASSLRGAGNTGELFF. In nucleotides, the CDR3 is TGTGCCAGCTCACTCAGGGGAGCGGGGAACACCGGGGAGCTGTTTTTT.

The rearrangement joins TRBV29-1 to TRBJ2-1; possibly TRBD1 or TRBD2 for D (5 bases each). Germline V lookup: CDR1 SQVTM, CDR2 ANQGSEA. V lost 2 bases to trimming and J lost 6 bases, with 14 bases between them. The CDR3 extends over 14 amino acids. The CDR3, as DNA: TGCAGCGTTGAACCCCGCCGGGGACGCAATGAGCAGTTCTTC. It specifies CSVEPRRGRNEQFF.

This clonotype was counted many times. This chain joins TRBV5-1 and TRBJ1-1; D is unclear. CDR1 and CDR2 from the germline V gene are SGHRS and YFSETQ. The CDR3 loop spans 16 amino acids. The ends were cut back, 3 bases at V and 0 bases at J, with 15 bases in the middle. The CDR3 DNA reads TGCGCCAGCAGCTGGTACGGGGTTCATATGAACACTGAAGCTTTCTTT. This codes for CASSWYGVHMNTEAFF.

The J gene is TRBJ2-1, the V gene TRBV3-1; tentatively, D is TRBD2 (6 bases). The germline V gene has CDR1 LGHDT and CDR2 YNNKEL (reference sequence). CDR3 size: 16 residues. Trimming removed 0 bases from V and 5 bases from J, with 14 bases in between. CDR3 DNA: TGTGCCAGCAGCCAAGATCGGTGGCGGGACGACAATGAGCAGTTCTTC. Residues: CASSQDRWRDDNEQFF.

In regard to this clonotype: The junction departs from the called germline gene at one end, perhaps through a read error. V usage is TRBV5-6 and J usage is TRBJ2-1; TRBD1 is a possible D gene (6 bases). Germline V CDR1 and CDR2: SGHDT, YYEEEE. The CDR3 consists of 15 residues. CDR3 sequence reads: CTSSLVRDRYNEQFF. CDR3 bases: TGCACCAGCAGCTTGGTGCGCGACAGGTACAATGAGCAGTTCTTC.

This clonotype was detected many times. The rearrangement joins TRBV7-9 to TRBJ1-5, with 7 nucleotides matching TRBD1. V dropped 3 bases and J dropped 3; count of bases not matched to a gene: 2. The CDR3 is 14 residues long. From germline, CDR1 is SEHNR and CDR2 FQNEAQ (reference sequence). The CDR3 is CASSFGQDNQPQHF. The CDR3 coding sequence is TGTGCCAGCAGCTTCGGACAGGACAATCAGCCCCAGCATTTT. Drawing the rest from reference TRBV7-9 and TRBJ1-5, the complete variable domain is DTGVSQNPRHKITKRGQNVTFRCDPISEHNRLYWYRQTLGQGPEFLTYFQNEAQLEKSRLLSDRFSAERPKGSFSTLEIQRTEQGDSAMYLCASSFGQDNQPQHFGDGTRLSIL.

The CDR3 bases are TGCAGCGTTGAAAAGATGGACAGAACAGGAGCCCAGTACTTC. Residues: CSVEKMDRTGAQYF. The rearrangement joins TRBV29-1 to TRBJ2-5; D possibly corresponds to TRBD1 (6 bases). The CDR3 contains 14 residues. Germline V CDR1 and CDR2: SQVTM, ANQGSEA. V dropped 2 bases and J dropped 9 bases, with 19 bases sitting between them.

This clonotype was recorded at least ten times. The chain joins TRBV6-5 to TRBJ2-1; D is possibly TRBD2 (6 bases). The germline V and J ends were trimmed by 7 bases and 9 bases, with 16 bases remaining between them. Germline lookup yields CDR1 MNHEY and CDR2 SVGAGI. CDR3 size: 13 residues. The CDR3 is CASTLSGTGEQFF. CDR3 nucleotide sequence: TGTGCCAGCACCCTATCAGGGACTGGTGAGCAGTTCTTC.

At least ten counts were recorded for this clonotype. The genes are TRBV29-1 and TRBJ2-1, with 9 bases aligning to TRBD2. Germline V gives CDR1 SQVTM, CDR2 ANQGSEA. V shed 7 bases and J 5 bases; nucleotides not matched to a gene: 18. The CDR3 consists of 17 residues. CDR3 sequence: CSATNARLAVDNNEQFF. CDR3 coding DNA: TGCAGCGCCACCAATGCTCGACTAGCGGTGGACAACAATGAGCAGTTCTTC.

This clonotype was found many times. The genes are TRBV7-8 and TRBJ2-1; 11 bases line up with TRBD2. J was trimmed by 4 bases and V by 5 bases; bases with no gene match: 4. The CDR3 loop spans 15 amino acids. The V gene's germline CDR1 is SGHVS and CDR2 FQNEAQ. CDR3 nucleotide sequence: TGTGCCAGCAGCCCTAGCGGGAGGATTTACAATGAGCAGTTCTTC. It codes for CASSPSGRIYNEQFF. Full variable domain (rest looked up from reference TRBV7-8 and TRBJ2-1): GAGVSQSPRYKVAKRGQDVALRCDPISGHVSLFWYQQALGQGPEFLTYFQNEAQLDKSGLPSDRFFAERPEGSVSTLKIQRTQQEDSAVYLCASSPSGRIYNEQFFGPGTRLTVL.

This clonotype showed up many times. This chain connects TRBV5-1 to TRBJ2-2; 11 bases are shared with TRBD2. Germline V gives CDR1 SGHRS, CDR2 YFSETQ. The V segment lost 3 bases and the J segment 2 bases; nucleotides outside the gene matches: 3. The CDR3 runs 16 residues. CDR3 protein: CASSSTSGINTGELFF. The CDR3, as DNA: TGCGCCAGCAGCTCGACTAGCGGGATAAACACCGGGGAGCTGTTTTTT.

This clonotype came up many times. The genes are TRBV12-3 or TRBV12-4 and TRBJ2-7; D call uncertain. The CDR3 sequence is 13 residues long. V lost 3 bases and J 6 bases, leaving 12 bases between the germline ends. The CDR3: CASSFGSWAEQYV. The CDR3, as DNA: TGTGCCAGCAGTTTTGGTTCTTGGGCCGAGCAGTACGTC.

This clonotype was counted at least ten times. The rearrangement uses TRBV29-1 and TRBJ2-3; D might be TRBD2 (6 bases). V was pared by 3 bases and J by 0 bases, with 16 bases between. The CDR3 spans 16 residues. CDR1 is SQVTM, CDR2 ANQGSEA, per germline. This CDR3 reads CSVELEGSRSTDTQYF. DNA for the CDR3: TGCAGCGTTGAGCTGGAGGGGAGTAGGAGCACAGATACGCAGTATTTT.